This T cell receptor (beta chain) was captured in a study of shared clonotypes between healthy human individuals. This was a deep-level run. Only in-frame clones appear in the TCRdb table, and some are missing; sequencing was by immunoSEQ multiplex PCR. The data contain 490,000 or so clones, 70% to 80% of them singletons. This clone was picked up a small number of times. There were no recent acute infections or vaccinations among the donors, who were healthy HIV-negative adults. Nashville, Tennessee was home to all donors, each a Caucasian adult. The source material was PBMCs. The receptor was isolated from a woman aged 40 to 55 in good health. Some clones in this sample may be carry-over from other donors' samples.

Here the CDR3 reads CASSQAVERQDSYEQYF. CDR3 DNA sequence: TGCGCCAGCAGCCAAGCCGTAGAAAGACAGGACTCCTACGAGCAGTACTTC. The chain has TRBV4-1 and TRBJ2-7, with a weak D call TRBD1 (6 bases). This CDR3 is built from 17 residues. Germline V lookup: CDR1 MGHRA, CDR2 YSYEKL. Deletions cut 1 base from V and 0 bases from J, with 16 bases between.